Reported below is one T cell receptor beta chain. The CDR3 contains 15 residues. Trimming cost V 4 bases and J 0 bases, with 10 bases left between them. CDR1 is SGHTA, CDR2 FQGTGA, per germline. The sample originates from a study of CD8 T cells in Susac syndrome. With random hexamers, reverse transcription was performed on about 0.5 to 1 ug of RNA. In TCRdb, the immunoSEQ multiplex PCR reads were re-called with MiXCR into one record per CDR3 protein. The data contain hundreds of thousands of distinct CDR3 sequences, approximately 81% of them singletons. Sequenced input: CD8+ T cells from PBMCs. The genes are TRBV7-3 and TRBJ2-1, with D possibly being TRBD1 (6 bases). The clonotype was recovered from a human donor with multiple sclerosis. CDR3 region: CASSYEGGSYNEQFF. Here the CDR3 DNA reads TGTGCCAGCAGCTACGAAGGGGGCTCCTACAATGAGCAGTTCTTC. The complete variable domain, with remaining parts taken from reference TRBV7-3 and TRBJ2-1, reads GAGVSQTPSNKVTEKGKYVELRCDPISGHTALYWYRQSLGQGPEFLIYFQGTGAADDSGLPNDRFFAVRPEGSVSTLKIQRTERGDSAVYLCASSYEGGSYNEQFFGPGTRLTVL.